The next 3 T cell receptor beta chains were all read from a single sample in a study of T cells expressing NK-cell markers. For each CDR3 protein, TCRdb gives one entry from its re-call of the 5' RACE reads, without DNA. The sample includes 200,000 to 300,000 distinct CDR3 sequences. The sequenced sample was blood T cells: a sorted CD56 or NKG2C T cell subset, CD4+ or CD8+ T cells, or bulk PBMC T cells (not recorded which). These receptors all come from a young man in good health.

The V and J genes are TRBV7-2 and TRBJ2-1; with no DNA, the TCRdb D assignment of TRBD1 cannot be verified. Germline V gene data show CDR1 as SGHTA and CDR2 as FQGNSA. CDR3 length: 15 amino acids. The CDR3 spells CASSLSAGVVNEQFF.

V is TRBV15 and J is TRBJ2-1; absent DNA, TCRdb's TRBD2 call cannot be checked. The CDR3 totals 16 residues. Looked up from germline, CDR1 is LNHNV and CDR2 is YYDKDF (reference sequence). CDR3 residues: CATSSNRLGGRNEQFF.

J is TRBJ1-4 and V is TRBV20-1; checking the TCRdb D call of TRBD1 is not possible without DNA. This CDR3 spans 16 amino acids. Looked up from germline, CDR1 is DFQATT and CDR2 is SNEGSKA (reference sequence). Here the CDR3 reads CSARTTGQGINEKLFF.